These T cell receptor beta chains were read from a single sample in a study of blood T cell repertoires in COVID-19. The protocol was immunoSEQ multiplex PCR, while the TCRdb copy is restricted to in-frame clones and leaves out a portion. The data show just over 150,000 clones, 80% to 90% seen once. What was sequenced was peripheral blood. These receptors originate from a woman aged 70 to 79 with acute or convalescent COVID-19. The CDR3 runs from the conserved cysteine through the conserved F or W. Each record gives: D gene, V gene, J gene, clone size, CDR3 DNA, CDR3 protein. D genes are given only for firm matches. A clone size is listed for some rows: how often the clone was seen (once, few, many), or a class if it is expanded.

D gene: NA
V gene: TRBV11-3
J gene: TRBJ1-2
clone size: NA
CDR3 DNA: TGTGCCAGCAGCTTAGACTCGCCGGGACGGACTACGACTAACTATGGCTACACCTTC
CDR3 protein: CASSLDSPGRTTTNYGYTF

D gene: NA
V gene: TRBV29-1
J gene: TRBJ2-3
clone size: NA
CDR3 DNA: TGCAGCGTTGGGTGGGACTTCCTAAGCACAGATACGCAGTATTTT
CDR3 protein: CSVGWDFLSTDTQYF

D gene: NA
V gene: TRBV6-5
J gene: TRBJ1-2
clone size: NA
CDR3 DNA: TGTGCCAGCAGTACGACTGGGGGCTACACCTTC
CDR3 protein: CASSTTGGYTF

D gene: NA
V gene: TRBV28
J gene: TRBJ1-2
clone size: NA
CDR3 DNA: TGTGCCAGCAGTTTCCCAGGGAGGAACTATGGCTACACCTTC
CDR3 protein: CASSFPGRNYGYTF

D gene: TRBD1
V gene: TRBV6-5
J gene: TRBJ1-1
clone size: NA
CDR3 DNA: TGTGCCAGCAGTTACGAGGGGGCAGACACTGAAGCTTTCTTT
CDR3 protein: CASSYEGADTEAFF

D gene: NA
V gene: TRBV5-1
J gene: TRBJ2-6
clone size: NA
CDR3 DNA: TGCGCCAGCAGCTTGGGAGGGGGAATTGTTTCTGGGGCCAACGTCCTGACTTTC
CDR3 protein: CASSLGGGIVSGANVLTF

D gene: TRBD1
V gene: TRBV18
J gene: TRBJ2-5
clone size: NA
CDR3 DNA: TGTGCCAGCTCACTCCGGACAGGGGGCTTTGAGACCCAGTACTTC
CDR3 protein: CASSLRTGGFETQYF

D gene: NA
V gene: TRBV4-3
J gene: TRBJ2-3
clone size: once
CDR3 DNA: TGCGCCAGCAGCCAAGAAAGGGAGACGTTGCAGTATTTT
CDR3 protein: CASSQERETLQYF

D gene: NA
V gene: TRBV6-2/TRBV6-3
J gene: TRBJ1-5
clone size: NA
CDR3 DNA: TGTGCCAGCAGTTCACGGGGGGCGTTCGGCAATCAGCCCCAGCATTTT
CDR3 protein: CASSSRGAFGNQPQHF

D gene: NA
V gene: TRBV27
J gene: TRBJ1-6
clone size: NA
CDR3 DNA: TGTGCCAGCAGCCGTATAGTTAATTCACCCCTCCACTTT
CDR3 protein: CASSRIVNSPLHF